The 30 T cell receptor beta chains below were found in one sample sequenced in a study of T cells after yellow fever vaccination. MiXCR, run by TCRdb on the 5' RACE reads, gives a single entry per CDR3 protein. The sample shows about 320,000 distinct CDR3 sequences, about 10% of them seen only once. Here the sequenced sample was CD4+ T cells sorted from PBMCs, taken 45 days after the yellow fever booster vaccination. The source is a man aged 18 to 29 who received the YFV17D yellow fever vaccine.

This clonotype has only one observation. The chain is built from TRBV7-2 and TRBJ1-2; 7 bases match TRBD1. This CDR3 has 15 amino acids. J was trimmed by 4 bases and V by 4 bases; bases with no gene match: 9. Per the germline V gene, CDR1 is SGHTA and CDR2 is FQGNSA. CDR3 region: CASSSRQGGLYGYTF. The CDR3 DNA reads TGTGCCAGCAGCTCCCGACAGGGCGGCCTCTATGGCTACACCTTC.

The chain combines TRBV4-3 with TRBJ1-5; D not resolved. This CDR3 spans 14 amino acids. Trimming removed 0 bases from V and 0 bases from J, with 3 bases in between. Germline CDR1 is LGHNA and CDR2 is YSLEER. CDR3 sequence reads: CASSQEDSNQPQHF. The CDR3 coding sequence is TGCGCCAGCAGCCAAGAAGATAGCAATCAGCCCCAGCATTTT.

The CDR3 sequence is CARFPGQRPRLNTEAFF. CDR3 sequence (DNA): TGTGCCAGATTCCCAGGACAGCGACCGCGACTGAACACTGAAGCTTTCTTT. The chain combines TRBV5-3 with TRBJ1-1; D is perhaps TRBD1 (6 bases). TRBV5-3 qualifies as an ORF whose function is uncertain. The V gene lost 7 bases and the J gene lost 0 bases, with 22 bases spanning the gap. The CDR3 spans 17 residues.

This clonotype was picked up a small number of times. The CDR3 region has the DNA TGTGCCAGCAGTTCTGCCGACAGGGGCACTGAAGCTTTCTTT. Its protein product is CASSSADRGTEAFF. The V call is TRBV12-3 or TRBV12-4, the J call TRBJ1-1; 8 bases align to TRBD1. This CDR3 comprises 14 residues. With V trimmed by 4 bases and J by 4 bases, 5 bases remained unmatched.

The gene calls are TRBV7-8 and TRBJ2-1, with D tentatively TRBD2 (6 bases). CDR1 SGHVS and CDR2 FQNEAQ come from the germline V gene. V dropped 3 bases and J dropped 9 bases, with 21 bases sitting between them. This CDR3 has 16 amino acids. The CDR3 is CASSFLSGTPVSEQFF. The CDR3 DNA sequence: TGTGCCAGCAGCTTCCTATCCGGGACTCCCGTAAGTGAGCAGTTCTTC.

The chain uses TRBV18 and TRBJ2-5; D possibly corresponds to TRBD1 (6 bases). Germline V gives CDR1 KGHSH, CDR2 LQKENI. V dropped 4 bases and J dropped 5 bases, with 14 bases sitting between them. This CDR3 has 14 amino acids. The CDR3 sequence: CASSLGTIVETQYF. DNA for the CDR3: TGTGCCAGCTCACTTGGGACAATCGTGGAGACCCAGTACTTC. Variable domain in full (rest from reference TRBV18 and TRBJ2-5): NAGVMQNPRHLVRRRGQEARLRCSPMKGHSHVYWYRQLPEEGLKFMVYLQKENIIDESGMPKERFSAEFPKEGPSILRIQQVVRGDSAAYFCASSLGTIVETQYFGPGTRLLVL.

The chain joins TRBV19 to TRBJ1-2, with D possibly matching TRBD1 (6 bases). Germline assignment: CDR1 LNHDA and CDR2 SQIVND (reference sequence). The CDR3 extends over 15 amino acids. The V and J ends lost 10 bases and 3 bases respectively, with 21 bases between them. DNA of the CDR3: TGTGCCACCTCTCCAGGGGCACAGGGATACTATGGCTACACCTTC. It specifies CATSPGAQGYYGYTF.

This clonotype was counted ten times or more. V is TRBV5-1 and J is TRBJ1-2; D is undetermined. The CDR3 runs 13 residues. Trimming removed 2 bases at V and 2 bases at J, with 7 bases between. CDR1 is SGHRS, CDR2 YFSETQ, per germline. CDR3 residues: CASSFTANYGYTF. The CDR3 DNA reads as TGCGCCAGCAGCTTTACAGCAAACTATGGCTACACCTTC. Combining the CDR3 with reference TRBV5-1 and TRBJ1-2 gives the whole variable domain KAGVTQTPRYLIKTRGQQVTLSCSPISGHRSVSWYQQTPGQGLQFLFEYFSETQRNKGNFPGRFSGRQFSNSRSEMNVSTLELGDSALYLCASSFTANYGYTFGSGTRLTVV.

This clonotype was found a few times. The V call is TRBV12-3 or TRBV12-4, the J call TRBJ2-5; D is ambiguous. This CDR3 comprises 12 residues. Between the trimmed V and J ends, which lost 2 bases and 4 bases, there was a span of 5 bases. CDR3 DNA: TGTGCCAGCAGTTTAAATGCAGAGACCCAGTACTTC. It codes for CASSLNAETQYF.

This clonotype was seen only a few times. The chain carries TRBV20-1 and TRBJ2-1, with TRBD2 matching 11 bases. V lost 1 base and J lost 4; bases outside the gene matches: 6. Per germline, CDR1 DFQATT and CDR2 SNEGSKA (reference sequence). This CDR3 is built from 16 residues. In DNA form, the CDR3 reads TGCAGTGCTAGAGGCTTAGCGGGGGGGCATTACAATGAGCAGTTCTTC. This translates into CSARGLAGGHYNEQFF.

This clonotype was picked up many times. The chain recombines TRBV29-1 with TRBJ2-7; tentative D call: TRBD1 (6 bases). The V end lost 7 bases, the J end lost 3 bases, and 10 bases lay between the germline ends. CDR1 and CDR2 (germline): SQVTM, ANQGSEA. CDR3 length: 11 residues. DNA of the CDR3: TGCAGCGGTGGACAGAACTACGAGCAGTACTTC. Its protein is CSGGQNYEQYF.

V gene TRBV11-2 combines with J gene TRBJ1-2; 7 bases are a match to TRBD1. CDR3 size: 11 residues. Germline CDR1 is SGHAT and CDR2 is FQNNGV. J gave up 7 bases and V 5 bases, and 1 base lay outside the gene matches. The chain's CDR3 is CASSRTGGYTF. The CDR3 nucleotides read TGTGCCAGCAGCCGGACAGGTGGCTACACCTTC. The variable domain in full, with the rest retrieved from reference TRBV11-2 and TRBJ1-2, is EAGVAQSPRYKIIEKRQSVAFWCNPISGHATLYWYQQILGQGPKLLIQFQNNGVVDDSQLPKDRFSAERLKGVDSTLKIQPAKLEDSAVYLCASSRTGGYTFGSGTRLTVV.

The CDR3 DNA sequence: TGTGCCAGCAGTCCCCGACTAACAGGGCTAAGCTCCTACAATGAGCAGTTCTTC. This encodes CASSPRLTGLSSYNEQFF. The rearrangement joins TRBV12-3 or TRBV12-4 to TRBJ2-1, with a weak D call TRBD1 (6 bases). The CDR3 sequence is 18 residues long. Trimming took 5 bases from V and 0 from J, leaving 20 bases between them.

The V call is TRBV11-1, the J call TRBJ2-7, with D tentatively TRBD1 or TRBD2 (5 bases each). Trimming pared 6 bases from V and 6 bases from J, leaving 9 bases between. The germline gives CDR1 SGHAT, CDR2 FQDESV (reference sequence). CDR3 size: 11 residues. This CDR3 reads CASSGGSEQYV. As DNA, the CDR3 is TGTGCCAGCAGTGGGGGTAGCGAGCAGTACGTC.

This clonotype was observed a handful of times. The chain employs TRBV12-3 or TRBV12-4 and TRBJ2-5, with a weak D call TRBD2 (6 bases). The length of the CDR3 is 13 residues. V gave up 7 bases and J gave up 4 bases, with 13 bases separating them. CDR3 amino acids: CASTGLGLETQYF. The CDR3 nucleotides read TGTGCCAGCACCGGCCTGGGACTAGAGACCCAGTACTTC.

V gene TRBV28 combines with J gene TRBJ1-6; maybe TRBD1 (5 bases). Trimming shortened V by 3 bases and J by 10 bases, and 13 bases separated the two germline ends. This CDR3 contains 14 residues. CDR1 and CDR2 (germline): MDHEN, SYDVKM. CDR3 bases: TGTGCCAGCAGTTTGGTCGCAGGGCGGTCACCCCTCCACTTT. Its translation: CASSLVAGRSPLHF.

J is TRBJ2-5 and V is TRBV5-1; TRBD2 matches at 9 bases. Germline CDR1 is SGHRS and CDR2 is YFSETQ. Trimming cost V 0 bases and J 2 bases; bases outside gene matches: 5. The CDR3 totals 16 residues. The CDR3 loop is CASSLGPAGGQETQYF. The CDR3 DNA reads as TGCGCCAGCAGCTTGGGTCCAGCGGGGGGACAAGAGACCCAGTACTTC.

This clonotype appeared a few times. This chain uses TRBV7-9 with TRBJ1-2; D perhaps matches TRBD1 (6 bases). Germline V CDR1 and CDR2: SEHNR, FQNEAQ (reference sequence). CDR3 length: 14 amino acids. Trimming left V 5 bases short and J 6 bases short, with 16 bases between. CDR3 loop: CASSPPGVEDGYTF. DNA of the CDR3: TGTGCCAGCAGCCCGCCAGGGGTTGAGGATGGCTACACCTTC. Full variable domain (outside the CDR3, taken from reference TRBV7-9 and TRBJ1-2): DTGVSQNPRHKITKRGQNVTFRCDPISEHNRLYWYRQTLGQGPEFLTYFQNEAQLEKSRLLSDRFSAERPKGSFSTLEIQRTEQGDSAMYLCASSPPGVEDGYTFGSGTRLTVV.

The table lists this clonotype with a few counts. This chain uses TRBV7-6 with TRBJ2-7; TRBD1 aligns across 8 bases. CDR1 SGHVS and CDR2 FNYEAQ come from the germline V gene. Losses at the gene ends were 6 bases for V and 2 bases for J; bases not matched to a gene: 12. The CDR3 length is 16 residues. In DNA form, the CDR3 reads TGTGCCAGCAGTTACGATGGGGACAGGCCTCCCTACGAGCAGTACTTC. This encodes CASSYDGDRPPYEQYF. The variable domain in full, completed from reference TRBV7-6 and TRBJ2-7, reads GAGVSQSPRYKVTKRGQDVALRCDPISGHVSLYWYRQALGQGPEFLTYFNYEAQQDKSGLPNDRFSAERPEGSISTLTIQRTEQRDSAMYRCASSYDGDRPPYEQYFGPGTRLTVT.

Only a few counts were recorded for this clonotype. In nucleotides, the CDR3 is TGTGCCAGCAGCTTCCTTAGCGGGGGGGCCCAAGATACGCAGTATTTT. This gives the protein CASSFLSGGAQDTQYF. V usage is TRBV7-2 and J usage is TRBJ2-3; 11 bases match TRBD2. Germline CDR1 is SGHTA and CDR2 is FQGNSA. V lost 3 bases to trimming and J lost 5 bases; unmatched junction nucleotides: 7. The CDR3 runs to 16 residues.

This clonotype was counted a few times. The chain links TRBV5-1 to TRBJ1-4; no definite D call. The CDR3 consists of 15 residues. The V end was cut by 2 bases, the J end by 3 bases, with 11 bases between. Germline V CDR1 and CDR2: SGHRS, YFSETQ. The CDR3 protein is CASSLAPEANEKLFF. In nucleotides, the CDR3 is TGCGCCAGCAGCTTAGCCCCGGAGGCTAATGAAAAACTGTTTTTT. Variable domain in full (rest from reference TRBV5-1 and TRBJ1-4): KAGVTQTPRYLIKTRGQQVTLSCSPISGHRSVSWYQQTPGQGLQFLFEYFSETQRNKGNFPGRFSGRQFSNSRSEMNVSTLELGDSALYLCASSLAPEANEKLFFGSGTQLSVL.

The gene calls are TRBV11-2 and TRBJ2-5, with 14 bases that match TRBD2. This CDR3 region has 18 residues. Per the germline V gene, CDR1 is SGHAT and CDR2 is FQNNGV. The V gene end was trimmed by 1 base and the J gene end by 1 base; junction bases not matched to a gene: 5. The CDR3 loop is CASSLATGTSGGQETQYF. The DNA of the CDR3 is TGTGCCAGCAGCTTAGCGACCGGGACTAGCGGGGGCCAAGAGACCCAGTACTTC. Full variable domain (remainder filled in from reference TRBV11-2 and TRBJ2-5): EAGVAQSPRYKIIEKRQSVAFWCNPISGHATLYWYQQILGQGPKLLIQFQNNGVVDDSQLPKDRFSAERLKGVDSTLKIQPAKLEDSAVYLCASSLATGTSGGQETQYFGPGTRLLVL.

This clonotype was recorded a few times. This chain links TRBV2 with TRBJ2-1, with D perhaps matching TRBD2 (5 bases). The CDR3 consists of 13 residues. Trimming shortened V by 3 bases and J by 4 bases, and 7 bases separated the two germline ends. In germline, CDR1 is SNHLY, CDR2 FYNNEI. As DNA, the CDR3 is TGTGCCAGCAGTGATTCGGGGTACAATGAGCAGTTCTTC. This encodes CASSDSGYNEQFF.

This clonotype was seen more than once but under ten times. V and J are TRBV7-6 and TRBJ1-5; D may be TRBD1 (5 bases). CDR3 length equals 15 residues. The V gene's germline CDR1 is SGHVS and CDR2 FNYEAQ. Trimming cost V 2 bases and J 5 bases, with 13 bases left between them. CDR3 sequence: CASSLSTGWDQPQHF. CDR3 sequence (DNA): TGTGCCAGCAGCTTAAGCACAGGTTGGGATCAGCCCCAGCATTTT.

V and J are TRBV28 and TRBJ2-3; 12 nucleotides align to TRBD1. The CDR3 runs to 16 residues. The V gene end was trimmed by 3 bases and the J gene end by 8 bases; junction bases not matched to a gene: 9. Germline V lookup: CDR1 MDHEN, CDR2 SYDVKM. The CDR3 coding sequence is TGTGCCAGCAGTTTCGGGGACAGGGGGCTTTTCGGTACGCAGTATTTT. This gives the protein CASSFGDRGLFGTQYF.

This clonotype was observed a few times. This chain connects TRBV10-3 to TRBJ1-1; D is ambiguous. Germline assignment: CDR1 ENHRY and CDR2 SYGVKD. V shed 2 bases and J shed 1 base, with 8 bases lying between them. The CDR3 length is 14 residues. The CDR3 loop is CAISEGLRNTEAFF. Here the CDR3 DNA reads TGTGCCATCAGTGAGGGACTCCGGAACACTGAAGCTTTCTTT.

This clonotype was picked up a small number of times. V usage is TRBV7-9 and J usage is TRBJ1-5, with D hard to call. This CDR3 spans 12 amino acids. CDR1 is SEHNR and CDR2 is FQNEAQ in the germline V gene (reference sequence). The ends were cut back, 3 bases at V and 5 bases at J, with 5 bases in the middle. The CDR3 DNA reads as TGTGCCAGCAGCTTTGGCGATCAGCCCCAGCATTTT. Translation: CASSFGDQPQHF. The whole variable domain, remainder taken from reference TRBV7-9 and TRBJ1-5, is DTGVSQNPRHKITKRGQNVTFRCDPISEHNRLYWYRQTLGQGPEFLTYFQNEAQLEKSRLLSDRFSAERPKGSFSTLEIQRTEQGDSAMYLCASSFGDQPQHFGDGTRLSIL.

The rearrangement joins TRBV2 to TRBJ2-2; no reliable D call. From germline, CDR1 is SNHLY and CDR2 FYNNEI. The CDR3 runs to 13 residues. Trimming took 6 bases from V and 3 from J, leaving 8 bases between them. This CDR3 is CASRLDYTGELFF. The DNA for the CDR3 is TGTGCCAGCAGGCTTGACTACACCGGGGAGCTGTTTTTT.

This chain links TRBV5-4 with TRBJ2-7; the D is unclear. Germline V CDR1 and CDR2: SGHNT, YYREEE (reference sequence). The CDR3 sequence is 14 residues long. Deletions cut 5 bases from V and 0 bases from J, with 12 bases between. In nucleotides, the CDR3 is TGTGCCAGCAGTCTCTACACAGCCTCCTACGAGCAGTACTTC. Translation: CASSLYTASYEQYF.

The rearrangement links TRBV3-1 to TRBJ2-5; the D is unclear. The CDR3 spans 13 residues. CDR1 is LGHDT, CDR2 YNNKEL, per germline (reference sequence). The V and J ends lost 1 base and 5 bases respectively, with 8 bases between them. DNA for the CDR3: TGTGCCAGCAGCCAAGTCAACGAGGAGACCCAGTACTTC. Translating gives CASSQVNEETQYF.